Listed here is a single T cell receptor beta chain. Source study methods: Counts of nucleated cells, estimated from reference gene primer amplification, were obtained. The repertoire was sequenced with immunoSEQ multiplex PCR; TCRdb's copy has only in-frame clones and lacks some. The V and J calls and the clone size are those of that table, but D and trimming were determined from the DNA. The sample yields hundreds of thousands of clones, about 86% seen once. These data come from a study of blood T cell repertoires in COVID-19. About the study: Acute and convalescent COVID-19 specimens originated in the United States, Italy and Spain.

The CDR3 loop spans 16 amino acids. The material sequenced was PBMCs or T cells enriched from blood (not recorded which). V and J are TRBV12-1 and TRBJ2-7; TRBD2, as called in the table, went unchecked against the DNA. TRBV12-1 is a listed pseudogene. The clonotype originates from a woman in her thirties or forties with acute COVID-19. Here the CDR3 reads CASSLTDLGSRNEQYF. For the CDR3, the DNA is TGTGCCAGCAGCTTGACCGATCTAGGATCTAGGAACGAGCAGTACTTC.